These 12 T cell receptor beta chains share one sample of origin, sequenced in a study of blood T cell repertoires in COVID-19. Sequencing was performed with immunoSEQ multiplex PCR; in TCRdb, only in-frame clones are kept and a portion is missing. The data show 30,000 to 45,000 clones, 70% to 90% seen once. Sequencing used peripheral blood. The receptors here all came from a man between 65 and 80 years old with active COVID-19.

The sample holds a few counts of this clone. The J gene is TRBJ2-7, the V gene TRBV7-2, with D maybe TRBD1 (5 bases). This CDR3 has 13 residues. The germline CDR1 and CDR2 sequences are SGHTA and FQGNSA. Trimming cost V 0 bases and J 3 bases, with 6 bases left between them. CDR3 DNA: TGTGCCAGCAGCTTAGCCAGGGACTACGAGCAGTACTTC. Translated: CASSLARDYEQYF.

The rearrangement uses TRBV7-9 and TRBJ2-7; D might be TRBD2 (7 bases). CDR1 SEHNR and CDR2 FQNEAQ come from the germline V gene (reference sequence). Trimming took 6 bases from V and 4 from J, leaving 19 bases between them. This CDR3 has 15 amino acids. The DNA of the CDR3 is TGTGCCAGCAGGGATCCCGGCGGGGGACAATACGAGCAGTACTTC. Translation: CASRDPGGGQYEQYF.

This clone showed up just a few times. This chain uses TRBV5-1 with TRBJ2-3, with 8 bases matching TRBD2. The length of the CDR3 is 19 residues. Germline-derived CDR1 and CDR2 are SGHRS and YFSETQ. Trimming cost V 4 bases and J 5 bases; bases outside gene matches: 21. CDR3 sequence (DNA): TGCGCCAGCAGCCCCAAGGGCAAACTAGCGGATCTCGGGGTAGATACGCAGTATTTT. Protein sequence: CASSPKGKLADLGVDTQYF.

The rearrangement links TRBV11-3 to TRBJ2-5; 8 bases agree with TRBD2. CDR1 and CDR2 from the germline V gene are SGHNT and YENEEA. This CDR3 has 14 amino acids. With 5 bases clipped from V and 2 bases from J, the junction kept 4 bases outside the gene matches. In DNA, the CDR3 is TGTGCCAGCAGCCCCGGCGGGGGGCAAGAGACCCAGTACTTC. Translated, it gives CASSPGGGQETQYF.

This clone was observed once. This chain connects TRBV16 to TRBJ1-1; TRBD1 is a possible D gene (5 bases). This CDR3 region has 16 residues. CDR1 is KGHSY, CDR2 FQNENV, per germline. V was cut by 0 bases and J by 1 base, with 12 bases left in between. CDR3 region: CASSQSLRVGNTEAFF. CDR3 DNA: TGTGCCAGCAGCCAATCTCTCAGGGTGGGGAACACTGAAGCTTTCTTT.

This clone is a singleton in its sample. The V call is TRBV18, the J call TRBJ1-1; D perhaps matches TRBD1 (5 bases). This CDR3 is built from 15 residues. Per the germline V gene, CDR1 is KGHSH and CDR2 is LQKENI. V lost 3 bases, J lost 0 bases, and 11 bases lay in between. CDR3: CASSPLGEVNTEAFF. The CDR3 DNA is TGTGCCAGCTCACCTCTGGGGGAGGTGAACACTGAAGCTTTCTTT.

The chain combines TRBV6-5 with TRBJ2-7; 8 nucleotides line up with TRBD1. J lost 4 bases, V lost 8 bases, and 7 bases had no gene match. The CDR3 is 13 amino acids. From germline, CDR1 is MNHEY and CDR2 SVGAGI. CDR3 sequence: CASWTGIPYEQYF. The DNA of the CDR3 is TGTGCCAGCTGGACAGGGATCCCGTACGAGCAGTACTTC.

This sequence joins TRBV6-6 and TRBJ2-2; TRBD2 agrees at 12 bases. The CDR3 is made up of 16 amino acids. V was pared by 5 bases and J by 3 bases, with 4 bases of the junction left unmatched. Germline loops: CDR1 MNHNY, CDR2 SVGAGI (reference sequence). The CDR3 spells CASSKRTSGDTGELFF. CDR3 in DNA: TGTGCCAGCAGTAAAAGGACTAGCGGGGACACCGGGGAGCTGTTTTTT.

This clone was seen only a few times. The chain combines TRBV15 with TRBJ1-6, with 9 bases identical to TRBD1. CDR1 and CDR2 from the germline V gene are LNHNV and YYDKDF (reference sequence). This CDR3 contains 16 residues. V trimming: 4 bases; J trimming: 5 bases; junction bases outside the gene matches: 6. CDR3 DNA sequence: TGTGCCACCAGCAAGCCGGGACAGGGACATAATTCACCCCTCCACTTT. Translated: CATSKPGQGHNSPLHF.

The gene calls are TRBV3-1 (or the pseudogene TRBV3-2) and TRBJ2-2, with D maybe TRBD2 (5 bases). CDR1 LGHDT and CDR2 YNNKEL come from the germline V gene (reference sequence). V lost 4 bases to trimming and J lost 2 bases, with 26 bases between them. The CDR3 has 20 residues. The CDR3 spells CASSRFRATRPRRNTGELFF. The DNA for the CDR3 is TGTGCCAGCAGCCGCTTCCGGGCCACTAGACCAAGAAGAAACACCGGGGAGCTGTTTTTT.

This sequence joins TRBV3-1 (or the pseudogene TRBV3-2) and TRBJ1-1; no definite D call. Trimming took 2 bases from V and 0 from J, leaving 10 bases between them. This CDR3 is built from 15 residues. Per germline, CDR1 LGHDT and CDR2 YNNKEL (reference sequence). The CDR3 here is CASSQLGGMNTEAFF. As DNA, the CDR3 is TGTGCCAGCAGCCAATTGGGAGGGATGAACACTGAAGCTTTCTTT.

CDR3 sequence (DNA): TGTGCCAGCAGCCGCAGACTAGCGGGCACATCATACAATGAGCAGTTCTTC. It is translated as CASSRRLAGTSYNEQFF. V gene TRBV7-7 combines with J gene TRBJ2-1; 10 nucleotides agree with TRBD2. V was clipped by 5 bases and J by 4 bases; unmatched bases: 11. The CDR3 sequence is 17 residues long. Germline CDR1 is SSHAT and CDR2 is FNYEAQ (reference sequence).